Detailed here is one T cell receptor beta chain. This specimen comes from a study of T cells in Graves' hyperthyroidism and ophthalmopathy. From RNA transcripts, TCR beta CDR3 regions were amplified. Carried out on the TCR CDR3, a first-round RT-PCR used the HTBI primer set. TCRdb re-derived calls from the multiplex PCR reads in MiXCR, one entry per CDR3 protein. The table lists under 250,000 distinct CDR3 sequences, more than 15% of them singletons. The receptor was derived from a man over 45 with Graves' hyperthyroidism. The sequenced material came from blood.

The CDR3 region is CASSLARAPQETQYF. In DNA, the CDR3 is TGCGCCAGCAGCTTGGCCAGGGCCCCACAAGAGACCCAGTACTTC. This chain joins TRBV5-1 and TRBJ2-5; D might be TRBD1 (5 bases). This CDR3 comprises 15 residues. The V and J ends lost 0 bases and 2 bases respectively, with 11 bases between them. From germline, CDR1 is SGHRS and CDR2 YFSETQ. The whole variable domain, remainder taken from reference TRBV5-1 and TRBJ2-5, is KAGVTQTPRYLIKTRGQQVTLSCSPISGHRSVSWYQQTPGQGLQFLFEYFSETQRNKGNFPGRFSGRQFSNSRSEMNVSTLELGDSALYLCASSLARAPQETQYFGPGTRLLVL.